The present entry profiles one TCR beta chain with its context. The CDR3 has 14 amino acids. V lost 0 bases, J lost 7 bases, and 10 bases lay in between. Germline CDR1 and CDR2: SGHRS and YFSETQ. This specimen comes from a study of control samples from healthy donors and cancer patients. Sequenced by immunoSEQ multiplex PCR; TCRdb stores in-frame clones only, minus some. The data contain approximately 150,000 clones, more than 85% of them seen just once; the ten biggest clones take up 2%. Sequencing was done on a sample of blood. V usage is TRBV5-1 and J usage is TRBJ2-2; no firm D call. The TCR was taken from a woman aged 40 to 50 in good health. CDR3: CASSLDSSVGELFF. The DNA for the CDR3 is TGCGCCAGCAGCTTGGACAGTTCCGTCGGGGAGCTGTTTTTT.